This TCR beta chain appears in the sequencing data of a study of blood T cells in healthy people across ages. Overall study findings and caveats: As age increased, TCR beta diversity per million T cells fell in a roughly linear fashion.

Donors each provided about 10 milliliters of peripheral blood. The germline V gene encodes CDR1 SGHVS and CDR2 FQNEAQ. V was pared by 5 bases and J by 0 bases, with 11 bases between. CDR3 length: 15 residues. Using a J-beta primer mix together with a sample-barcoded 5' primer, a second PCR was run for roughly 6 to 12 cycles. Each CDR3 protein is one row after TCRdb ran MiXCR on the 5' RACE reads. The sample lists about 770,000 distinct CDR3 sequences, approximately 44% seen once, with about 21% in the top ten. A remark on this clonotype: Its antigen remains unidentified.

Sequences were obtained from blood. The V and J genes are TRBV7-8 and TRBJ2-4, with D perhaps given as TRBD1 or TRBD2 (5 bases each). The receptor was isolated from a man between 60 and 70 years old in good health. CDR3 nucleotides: TGTGCCAGCAGCGAGGGGACGATAGCCAAAAACATTCAGTACTTC. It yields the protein CASSEGTIAKNIQYF.